The next 17 T cell receptor beta chains were all read from a single sample in a study of T cell responses to AZD1222 COVID-19 vaccine. Assay: immunoSEQ multiplex PCR; the TCRdb copy retains only in-frame clones and omits some. The sample lists roughly 100,000 clones; 89% were seen once. This sample comprised peripheral blood, obtained 28 days after the second AZD1222 dose. The receptors were gathered from an adult who received the AZD1222 COVID-19 vaccine.

The sample holds a few counts of this clone. This CDR3 is CASSFQGEYEQYF. The CDR3 DNA is TGCGCCAGCAGCTTTCAGGGGGAATACGAGCAGTACTTC. This chain uses TRBV5-1 with TRBJ2-7; 7 bases are a match to TRBD1. Trimming took 2 bases from V and 4 from J; bases not matched to a gene: 3. The germline V gene encodes CDR1 SGHRS and CDR2 YFSETQ. The CDR3 covers 13 residues.

V gene TRBV6-2 or TRBV6-3 combines with J gene TRBJ2-1; 14 bases align to TRBD2. The CDR3 has 15 residues. Germline CDR1 reads MNHEY; CDR2 reads SVGEGT. V lost 5 bases to trimming and J lost 8 bases; unmatched junction nucleotides: 5. CDR3 DNA: TGTGCCAGCAGTAGGGGGACTAGCGGGAGTGATGAGCAGTTCTTC. It is translated as CASSRGTSGSDEQFF.

This chain uses TRBV6-2 or TRBV6-3 with TRBJ2-1, with D perhaps TRBD1 (6 bases). Trimming removed 4 bases from V and 5 bases from J, with 18 bases in between. The germline V gene encodes CDR1 MNHEY and CDR2 SVGEGT. This CDR3 is built from 16 residues. The CDR3 region has the DNA TGTGCCAGCAGTTCCCCCAACCCTCAGGGGCACAATGAGCAGTTCTTC. It encodes CASSSPNPQGHNEQFF.

The chain recombines TRBV6-6 with TRBJ2-1, with D unresolved. This CDR3 is built from 14 residues. The germline V and J ends were trimmed by 4 bases and 8 bases, with 15 bases remaining between them. CDR1 and CDR2 from the germline V gene are MNHNY and SVGAGI (reference sequence). CDR3: CASSWSRGFDEQFF. For the CDR3, the DNA is TGTGCCAGCAGTTGGAGTCGCGGTTTCGATGAGCAGTTCTTC.

The chain links TRBV12-5 to TRBJ1-3; D perhaps matches TRBD1 (6 bases). This CDR3 is 15 amino acids long. Trimming cost V 5 bases and J 0 bases, with 11 bases left between them. From germline, CDR1 is LGHNT and CDR2 FRNRAP. CDR3 in amino acids: CASGDDRLSGNTIYF. The CDR3 DNA sequence: TGTGCTAGTGGTGACGACAGGCTCTCTGGAAACACCATATATTTT.

The sample holds one count of this clone. V and J are TRBV28 and TRBJ2-2; the D is unclear. The V gene lost 7 bases and the J gene lost 3 bases, with 12 bases spanning the gap. The CDR3 extends over 14 amino acids. CDR1 and CDR2 from the germline V gene are MDHEN and SYDVKM. The CDR3 bases are TGTGCCAGCATTAGCCCAAGGGACACCGGGGAGCTGTTTTTT. It codes for CASISPRDTGELFF.

The chain employs TRBV4-1 and TRBJ1-1; D uncertain. The V gene's germline CDR1 is MGHRA and CDR2 YSYEKL. This CDR3 spans 15 amino acids. Trimming left V 3 bases short and J 8 bases short, with 19 bases between. The CDR3 DNA follows: TGCGCCAGCAGCCATGTCCGGGTCTCCGGCGGGGAAGCTTTCTTT. This sequence encodes CASSHVRVSGGEAFF.

In its sample, this clone was seen a few times. This sequence joins TRBV11-3 and TRBJ1-1; D is possibly TRBD1 (6 bases). The CDR3 length is 14 residues. CDR1 and CDR2 (germline): SGHNT, YENEEA. V lost 2 bases, J lost 5 bases, and 12 bases lay in between. CDR3 nucleotide sequence: TGTGCCAGCAGCTTACGAGGGGGAAATACTGAAGCTTTCTTT. Protein product: CASSLRGGNTEAFF. The variable domain in full, with the rest retrieved from reference TRBV11-3 and TRBJ1-1, is EAGVVQSPRYKIIEKKQPVAFWCNPISGHNTLYWYLQNLGQGPELLIRYENEEAVDDSQLPKDRFSAERLKGVDSTLKIQPAELGDSAVYLCASSLRGGNTEAFFGQGTRLTVV.

J is TRBJ1-3 and V is TRBV9; tentatively, D is TRBD1 (5 bases). The CDR3 covers 16 residues. V shed 1 base and J shed 0 bases, with 11 bases lying between them. In germline, CDR1 is SGDLS, CDR2 YYNGEE. This chain's CDR3 is CASSVLPGHSGNTIYF. The CDR3 nucleotides read TGTGCCAGCAGCGTACTCCCAGGGCACTCTGGAAACACCATATATTTT.

This clone was counted only a few times. The V gene is TRBV25-1, the J gene TRBJ2-1, with TRBD2 matching 8 bases. V lost 4 bases, J lost 7 bases, and 3 bases stayed unmatched. The CDR3 runs to 13 residues. The V gene's germline CDR1 is MGHDK and CDR2 SYGVNS. The DNA for the CDR3 is TGTGCCAGCAGTGGAGCGGGAGTGAATGAGCAGTTCTTC. Amino acids: CASSGAGVNEQFF.

This clone was seen a single time. The genes are TRBV14 and TRBJ2-2, with no clear D. CDR3 length equals 13 residues. The ends were cut back, 6 bases at V and 3 bases at J, with 8 bases in the middle. CDR1 is SGHDN, CDR2 FVKESK, per germline. The CDR3 loop is CASSPIHTGELFF. DNA for the CDR3: TGTGCCAGCAGTCCCATTCACACCGGGGAGCTGTTTTTT.

This sequence joins TRBV5-1 and TRBJ2-3; 12 bases are a match to TRBD2. Germline CDR1 SGHRS, CDR2 YFSETQ. V was pared by 5 bases and J by 0 bases, with 7 bases of the junction left unmatched. The CDR3 sequence is 17 residues long. Here the CDR3 reads CASSLAGGPSSTDTQYF. CDR3 DNA sequence: TGCGCCAGCAGTCTAGCGGGAGGGCCATCGAGCACAGATACGCAGTATTTT.

For this clone: This specimen includes other DNA sequences encoding the same CDR3. The V call is TRBV5-4, the J call TRBJ2-1; 12 bases map to TRBD2. This CDR3 comprises 15 residues. Losses at the gene ends were 0 bases for V and 7 bases for J; bases not matched to a gene: 2. From germline, CDR1 is SGHNT and CDR2 YYREEE (reference sequence). Here the CDR3 reads CASSLGLAGVNEQFF. In DNA, the CDR3 is TGTGCCAGCAGCTTGGGACTAGCGGGAGTAAATGAGCAGTTCTTC.

This clone was seen a few times. Here the CDR3 DNA reads TGTGCCAGTAGTATAGAGGCTAGCGGGAGCTTGTATAATGAGCAGTTCTTC. It encodes CASSIEASGSLYNEQFF. This chain uses TRBV19 with TRBJ2-1; TRBD2 matches 10 bases. J lost 7 bases, V lost 0 bases, and 9 bases had no gene match. Germline lookup yields CDR1 LNHDA and CDR2 SQIVND (reference sequence). The CDR3 extends over 17 amino acids.

The chain recombines TRBV19 with TRBJ1-5; unclear D gene. CDR3 length: 15 residues. V lost 7 bases and J lost 1, with 14 bases in between. CDR1 and CDR2 from the germline V gene are LNHDA and SQIVND (reference sequence). CDR3 sequence reads: CASNRRRESNQPQHF. The CDR3 DNA sequence: TGTGCCAGTAATCGCCGAAGGGAAAGCAATCAGCCCCAGCATTTT.

In its sample, this clone was seen once. The chain uses TRBV7-9 and TRBJ1-1; weak D call: TRBD1 (5 bases). Germline CDR1 and CDR2: SEHNR and FQNEAQ (reference sequence). The CDR3 is 16 amino acids. Trimming removed 5 bases from V and 1 base from J, with 17 bases in between. As DNA, the CDR3 is TGTGCCAGCAGCCTGTGGGGGAGTGGGAAGAACACTGAAGCTTTCTTT. Translated: CASSLWGSGKNTEAFF.

This clone has just one count. The CDR3 DNA is TGTGCCAGCTCACCACAGGTTCCCTATGGCTACACCTTC. Translating it yields CASSPQVPYGYTF. V gene TRBV18 combines with J gene TRBJ1-2; no clear D gene. CDR3 size: 13 residues. Trimming removed 1 base at V and 4 bases at J, with 7 bases between. CDR1 is KGHSH, CDR2 LQKENI, per germline.